The 3 T cell receptor beta chains below come from one sample, sequenced in a study of T cell responses to AZD1222 COVID-19 vaccine. Some clones are missing from TCRdb's copy, which holds only in-frame ones; the method was immunoSEQ multiplex PCR. The sample includes about 180,000 clones, about 91% seen only once; the top ten take around 1.8%. Sample: peripheral blood, taken on day 0 of AZD1222 vaccination. These receptors all stem from an adult in good health.

The chain recombines TRBV7-8 with TRBJ1-1; no clear D gene. Trimming pared 2 bases from V and 0 bases from J, leaving 10 bases between. Looked up from germline, CDR1 is SGHVS and CDR2 is FQNEAQ. The CDR3 length is 15 residues. The CDR3 region is CASSLRGLMNTEAFF. The CDR3 DNA sequence: TGTGCCAGCAGCTTACGAGGGCTAATGAACACTGAAGCTTTCTTT. Full variable domain (missing parts from reference TRBV7-8 and TRBJ1-1): GAGVSQSPRYKVAKRGQDVALRCDPISGHVSLFWYQQALGQGPEFLTYFQNEAQLDKSGLPSDRFFAERPEGSVSTLKIQRTQQEDSAVYLCASSLRGLMNTEAFFGQGTRLTVV.

The chain recombines TRBV11-2 with TRBJ1-4; D uncertain. There are 15 residues in the CDR3. The V and J ends lost 5 bases and 5 bases respectively, with 15 bases between them. Germline V gene data show CDR1 as SGHAT and CDR2 as FQNNGV. This CDR3 is CASSLIYEENEKLFF. CDR3 in DNA: TGTGCCAGCAGCCTCATATACGAGGAGAATGAAAAACTGTTTTTT.

J is TRBJ2-1 and V is TRBV11-2, with TRBD1 matching 8 bases. V lost 0 bases to trimming and J lost 6 bases; unmatched junction nucleotides: 10. Germline CDR1 and CDR2: SGHAT and FQNNGV. The CDR3 contains 17 residues. CDR3 region: CASSLEVGRGLGNEQFF. In DNA, the CDR3 is TGTGCCAGCAGCTTAGAGGTTGGCAGGGGGCTTGGCAATGAGCAGTTCTTC.